The rows below give T cell receptor beta chains drawn from one sample of a study of cytomegalovirus exposure and HLA in healthy donors. Libraries were prepared by immunoSEQ multiplex PCR; TCRdb keeps only in-frame clonotypes and omits some of them. Of about 95,000 clones listed, roughly two thirds were seen once; the top ten hold over 13%. Input material: PBMCs. These receptor sequences come from a woman aged 45-65 years in good health and CMV-seropositive. Both conserved end residues are part of each CDR3. The D gene is left open where the match is weak. A clone size is listed for some rows: how often the clone was seen (once, few, many), or a class if it is expanded.

j_gene: TRBJ2-7
v_gene: TRBV7-6
abundance: NA
len: 13
d_gene: NA
CDR3nt: TGTGCCAGCAGCACAGGGGACTTCTACGAGCAGTACTTC
CDR3aa: CASSTGDFYEQYF

j_gene: TRBJ2-7
v_gene: TRBV2
abundance: NA
len: 12
d_gene: NA
CDR3nt: TGTGCCAGCCTGGCAGGGCCTTACGAGCAGTACTTC
CDR3aa: CASLAGPYEQYF

j_gene: TRBJ2-7
v_gene: TRBV18
abundance: NA
len: 17
d_gene: NA
CDR3nt: TGTGCCAGCTCCTCGCCGCGCGGGGTCGCGAGCTCCTACGAGCAGTACTTC
CDR3aa: CASSSPRGVASSYEQYF

j_gene: TRBJ2-7
v_gene: TRBV28
abundance: NA
len: 14
d_gene: NA
CDR3nt: TGTGCCAGCAGTTTAAGCGTATACCCCTACGAGCAGTACTTC
CDR3aa: CASSLSVYPYEQYF

j_gene: TRBJ2-2
v_gene: TRBV7-6
abundance: few
len: 16
d_gene: TRBD2
CDR3nt: TGTGCCAGCAGCTCCTTAGCGGGAGCGTCAGTGGGGGAGCTGTTTTTT
CDR3aa: CASSSLAGASVGELFF

j_gene: TRBJ2-7
v_gene: TRBV4-2
abundance: NA
len: 15
d_gene: NA
CDR3nt: TGTGCCAGCAGCCAAGACCCGACAGCTTCCTACGAGCAGTACTTC
CDR3aa: CASSQDPTASYEQYF

j_gene: TRBJ2-7
v_gene: TRBV7-6
abundance: NA
len: 14
d_gene: TRBD2
CDR3nt: TGTGCCAGCAGCTCGACTAGCGGCTCCTACGAGCAGTACTTC
CDR3aa: CASSSTSGSYEQYF

j_gene: TRBJ2-7
v_gene: TRBV9
abundance: NA
len: 15
d_gene: TRBD2
CDR3nt: TGTGCCAGCAGCGTAGGGTCGGCGGGGGCCTACGAGCAGTACTTC
CDR3aa: CASSVGSAGAYEQYF

j_gene: TRBJ2-4
v_gene: TRBV4-3
abundance: NA
len: 16
d_gene: TRBD2
CDR3nt: TGCGCCAGCAGCCAAGAAGAGCGGAGAAGGGAGGGCATTCAGTACTTC
CDR3aa: CASSQEERRREGIQYF

j_gene: TRBJ2-7
v_gene: TRBV28
abundance: NA
len: 15
d_gene: TRBD1
CDR3nt: TGTGCCAGCAGTTCAGTCGGGACAGGGGCCTACGAGCAGTACTTC
CDR3aa: CASSSVGTGAYEQYF

j_gene: TRBJ1-5
v_gene: TRBV28
abundance: NA
len: 16
d_gene: TRBD1
CDR3nt: TGTGCCAGCAGTTTAGTTACCCAGGGGGGCAATCAGCCCCAGCATTTT
CDR3aa: CASSLVTQGGNQPQHF

j_gene: TRBJ2-3
v_gene: TRBV5-8
abundance: NA
len: 15
d_gene: TRBD2
CDR3nt: TGTGCCAGCAGCCTACTAGCGGGCGGCACAGATACGCAGTATTTT
CDR3aa: CASSLLAGGTDTQYF

j_gene: TRBJ2-7
v_gene: TRBV5-1
abundance: NA
len: 14
d_gene: TRBD1
CDR3nt: TGCGCCAGCAGCCCCCTGACAGGGCCCTACGAGCAGTACTTC
CDR3aa: CASSPLTGPYEQYF

j_gene: TRBJ2-1
v_gene: TRBV7-6
abundance: NA
len: 13
d_gene: NA
CDR3nt: TGTGCCAGCAGCTTAGCGCGGACAAATGAGCAGTTCTTC
CDR3aa: CASSLARTNEQFF

j_gene: TRBJ2-3
v_gene: TRBV28
abundance: few
len: 15
d_gene: NA
CDR3nt: TGTGCCAGCAGTTTCGGGGCGGGATCCACAGATACGCAGTATTTT
CDR3aa: CASSFGAGSTDTQYF